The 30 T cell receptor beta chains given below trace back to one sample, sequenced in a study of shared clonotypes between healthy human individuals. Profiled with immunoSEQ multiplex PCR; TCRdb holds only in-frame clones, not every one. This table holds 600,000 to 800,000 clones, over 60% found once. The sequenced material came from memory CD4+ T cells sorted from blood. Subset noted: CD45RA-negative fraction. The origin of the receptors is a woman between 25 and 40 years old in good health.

The CDR3 bases are TGTGCCAGCAGCTTCCTGACAGGGAACCACTACGAGCAGTACTTC. Residues: CASSFLTGNHYEQYF. V and J are TRBV5-8 and TRBJ2-7; 7 bases map to TRBD1. The CDR3 consists of 15 residues. Germline V gene lookup returns CDR1 SGHTS and CDR2 YDEGEE. V dropped 2 bases and J dropped 3; count of bases not matched to a gene: 8.

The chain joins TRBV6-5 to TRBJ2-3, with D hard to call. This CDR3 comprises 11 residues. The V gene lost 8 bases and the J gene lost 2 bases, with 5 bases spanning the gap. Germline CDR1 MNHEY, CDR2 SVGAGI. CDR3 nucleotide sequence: TGTGCCAGCCGCAACACAGATACGCAGTATTTT. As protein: CASRNTDTQYF.

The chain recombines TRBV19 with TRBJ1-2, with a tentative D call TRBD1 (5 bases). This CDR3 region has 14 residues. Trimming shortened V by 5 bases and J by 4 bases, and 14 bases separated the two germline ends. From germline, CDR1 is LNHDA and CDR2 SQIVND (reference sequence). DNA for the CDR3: TGTGCCAGTAGTGATGGGGCTTTATCCTATGGCTACACCTTC. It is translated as CASSDGALSYGYTF.

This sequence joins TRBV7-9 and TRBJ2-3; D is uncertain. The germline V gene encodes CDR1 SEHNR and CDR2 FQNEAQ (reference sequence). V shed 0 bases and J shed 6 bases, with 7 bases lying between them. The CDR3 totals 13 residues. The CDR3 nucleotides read TGTGCCAGCAGCTTAGCGCGGTTGGATACGCAGTATTTT. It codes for CASSLARLDTQYF.

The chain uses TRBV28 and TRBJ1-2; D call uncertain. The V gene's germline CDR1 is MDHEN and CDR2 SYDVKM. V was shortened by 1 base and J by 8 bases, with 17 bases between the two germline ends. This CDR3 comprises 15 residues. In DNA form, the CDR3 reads TGTGCCAGCAGTTTATATTTAGACCGGCCTCGAGGCTACACCTTC. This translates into CASSLYLDRPRGYTF.

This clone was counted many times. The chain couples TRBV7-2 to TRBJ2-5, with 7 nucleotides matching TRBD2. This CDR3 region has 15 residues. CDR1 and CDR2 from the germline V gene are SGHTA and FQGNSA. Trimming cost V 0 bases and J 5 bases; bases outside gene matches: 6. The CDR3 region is CASSLASSGVETQYF. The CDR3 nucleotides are TGTGCCAGCAGCTTAGCATCCAGCGGGGTCGAGACCCAGTACTTC. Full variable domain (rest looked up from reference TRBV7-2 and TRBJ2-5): GAGVSQSPSNKVTEKGKDVELRCDPISGHTALYWYRQSLGQGLEFLIYFQGNSAPDKSGLPSDRFSAERTGGSVSTLTIQRTQQEDSAVYLCASSLASSGVETQYFGPGTRLLVL.

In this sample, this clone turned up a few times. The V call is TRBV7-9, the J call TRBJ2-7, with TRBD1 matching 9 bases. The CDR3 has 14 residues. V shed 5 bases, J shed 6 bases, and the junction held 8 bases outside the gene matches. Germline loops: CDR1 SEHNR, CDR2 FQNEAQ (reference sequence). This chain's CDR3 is CASSVLDRGVEQYF. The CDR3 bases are TGTGCCAGCAGCGTACTGGACAGGGGAGTCGAGCAGTACTTC.

The CDR3 reads CASSQGIPVNEQYF. The CDR3 coding sequence is TGTGCCAGCAGCCAGGGGATACCGGTCAACGAGCAGTACTTC. This rearrangement joins TRBV6-5 to TRBJ2-7; D possibly corresponds to TRBD1 (6 bases). CDR1 is MNHEY, CDR2 SVGAGI, per germline. Trimming cost V 6 bases and J 5 bases, with 17 bases left between them. This CDR3 spans 14 amino acids.

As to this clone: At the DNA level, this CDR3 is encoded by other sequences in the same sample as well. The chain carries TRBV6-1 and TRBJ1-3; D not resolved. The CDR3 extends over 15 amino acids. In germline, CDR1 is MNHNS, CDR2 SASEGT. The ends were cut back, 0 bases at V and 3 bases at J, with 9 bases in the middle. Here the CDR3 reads CASSEAGVSGNTIYF. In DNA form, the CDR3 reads TGTGCCAGCAGTGAAGCTGGGGTCAGTGGAAACACCATATATTTT.

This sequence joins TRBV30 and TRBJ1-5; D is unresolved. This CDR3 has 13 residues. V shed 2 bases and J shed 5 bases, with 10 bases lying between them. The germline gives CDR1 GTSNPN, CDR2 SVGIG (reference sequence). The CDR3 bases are TGTGCCTGGAGTTTAGGGTTCGATCAGCCCCAGCATTTT. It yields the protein CAWSLGFDQPQHF.

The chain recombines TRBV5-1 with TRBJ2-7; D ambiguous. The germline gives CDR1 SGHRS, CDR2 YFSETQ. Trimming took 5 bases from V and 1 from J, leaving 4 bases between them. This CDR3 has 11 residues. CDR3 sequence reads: CASRGSYEQYF. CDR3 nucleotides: TGCGCCAGCAGGGGGTCCTACGAGCAGTACTTC.

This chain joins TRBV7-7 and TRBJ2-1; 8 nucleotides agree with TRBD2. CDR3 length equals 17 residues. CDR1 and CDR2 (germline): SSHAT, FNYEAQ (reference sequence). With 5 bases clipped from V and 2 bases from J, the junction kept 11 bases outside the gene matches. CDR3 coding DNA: TGTGCCAGCAGCGCATTGTCGGGACTAGGGGCCTACAATGAGCAGTTCTTC. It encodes CASSALSGLGAYNEQFF.

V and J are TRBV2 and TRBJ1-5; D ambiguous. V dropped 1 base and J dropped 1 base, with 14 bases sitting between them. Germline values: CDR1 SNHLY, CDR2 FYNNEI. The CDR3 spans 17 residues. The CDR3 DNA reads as TGTGCCAGCAGTGAAGTTCTGTCATTCGAAAGCAATCAGCCCCAGCATTTT. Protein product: CASSEVLSFESNQPQHF.

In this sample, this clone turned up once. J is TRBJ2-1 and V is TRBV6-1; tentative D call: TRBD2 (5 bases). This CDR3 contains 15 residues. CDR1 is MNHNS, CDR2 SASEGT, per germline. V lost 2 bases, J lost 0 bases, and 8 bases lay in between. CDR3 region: CASSEQTSSYNEQFF. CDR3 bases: TGTGCCAGCAGTGAACAAACTAGCTCCTACAATGAGCAGTTCTTC.

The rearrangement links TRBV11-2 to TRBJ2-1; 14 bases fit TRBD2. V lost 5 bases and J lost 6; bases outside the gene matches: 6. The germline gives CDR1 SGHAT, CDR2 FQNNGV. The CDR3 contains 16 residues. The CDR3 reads CASSPRLAGGGNEQFF. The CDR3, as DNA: TGTGCCAGCAGCCCGAGACTAGCGGGAGGGGGCAATGAGCAGTTCTTC.

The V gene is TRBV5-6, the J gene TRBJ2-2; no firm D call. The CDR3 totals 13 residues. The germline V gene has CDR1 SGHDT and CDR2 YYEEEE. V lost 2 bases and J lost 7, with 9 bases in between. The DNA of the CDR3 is TGTGCCAGCAGCTTCCAGACGGGCGGGGAGCTGTTTTTT. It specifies CASSFQTGGELFF.

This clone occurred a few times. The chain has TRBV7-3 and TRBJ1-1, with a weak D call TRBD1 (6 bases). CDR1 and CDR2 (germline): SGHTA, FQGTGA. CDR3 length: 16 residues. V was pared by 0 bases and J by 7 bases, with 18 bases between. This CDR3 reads CASSLTFYTGRGEAFF. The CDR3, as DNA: TGTGCCAGCAGCTTAACGTTTTATACAGGGAGGGGTGAAGCTTTCTTT.

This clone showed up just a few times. This chain's CDR3 is CASSLLGQPTYGYTF. CDR3 nucleotide sequence: TGTGCCAGCAGTTTACTCGGGCAGCCCACCTATGGCTACACCTTC. This sequence joins TRBV28 and TRBJ1-2; D remains ambiguous. This CDR3 comprises 15 residues. Germline V lookup: CDR1 MDHEN, CDR2 SYDVKM. V was trimmed by 2 bases and J by 4 bases, leaving 14 bases between them.

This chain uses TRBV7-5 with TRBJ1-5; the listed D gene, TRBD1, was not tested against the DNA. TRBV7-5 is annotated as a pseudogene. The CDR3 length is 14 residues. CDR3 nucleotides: TGTGTCAGAGGCAACAGGGGCCCCAATCAGCCCCAGCATTTT. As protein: CVRGNRGPNQPQHF.

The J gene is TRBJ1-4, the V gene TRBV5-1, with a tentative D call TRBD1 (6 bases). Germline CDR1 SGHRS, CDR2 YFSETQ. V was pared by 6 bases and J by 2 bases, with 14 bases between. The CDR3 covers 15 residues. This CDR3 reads CASTPGDRTNEKLFF. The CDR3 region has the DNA TGCGCCAGCACCCCAGGGGATCGGACTAATGAAAAACTGTTTTTT.

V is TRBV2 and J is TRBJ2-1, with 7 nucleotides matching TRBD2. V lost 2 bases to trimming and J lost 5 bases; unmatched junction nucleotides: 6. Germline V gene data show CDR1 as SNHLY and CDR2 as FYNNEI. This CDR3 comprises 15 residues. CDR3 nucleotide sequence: TGTGCCAGCAGTGAACTAGCGGCCCGGGACAATGAGCAGTTCTTC. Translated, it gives CASSELAARDNEQFF.

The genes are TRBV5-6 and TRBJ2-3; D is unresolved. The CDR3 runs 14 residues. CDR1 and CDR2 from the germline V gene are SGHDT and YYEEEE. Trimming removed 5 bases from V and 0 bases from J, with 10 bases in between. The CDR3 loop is CASRTDASTDTQYF. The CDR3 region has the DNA TGTGCCAGCAGGACGGATGCAAGCACAGATACGCAGTATTTT.

This chain's CDR3 is CASSYQGAFEQYF. For the CDR3, the DNA is TGTGCCAGCAGCTATCAGGGGGCGTTCGAGCAGTACTTC. This chain uses TRBV6-5 with TRBJ2-7; 8 bases match TRBD1. J was trimmed by 6 bases and V by 6 bases; bases with no gene match: 7. From germline, CDR1 is MNHEY and CDR2 SVGAGI. This CDR3 contains 13 residues.

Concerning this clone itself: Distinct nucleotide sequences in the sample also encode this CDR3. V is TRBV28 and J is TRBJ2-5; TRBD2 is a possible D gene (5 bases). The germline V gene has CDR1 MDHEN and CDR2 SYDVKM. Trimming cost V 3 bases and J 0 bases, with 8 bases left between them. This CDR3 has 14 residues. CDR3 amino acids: CASSFPGDQETQYF. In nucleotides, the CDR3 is TGTGCCAGCAGTTTCCCCGGGGACCAAGAGACCCAGTACTTC. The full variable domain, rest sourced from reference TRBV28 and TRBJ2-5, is DVKVTQSSRYLVKRTGEKVFLECVQDMDHENMFWYRQDPGLGLRLIYFSYDVKMKEKGDIPEGYSVSREKKERFSLILESASTNQTSMYLCASSFPGDQETQYFGPGTRLLVL.

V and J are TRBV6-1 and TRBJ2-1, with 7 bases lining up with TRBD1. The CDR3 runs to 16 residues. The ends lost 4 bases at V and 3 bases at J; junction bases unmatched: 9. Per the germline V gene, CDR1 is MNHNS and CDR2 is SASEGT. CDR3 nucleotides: TGTGCCAGCAGTGGCCGAACAGGGGCGGACTACAATGAGCAGTTCTTC. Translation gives CASSGRTGADYNEQFF.

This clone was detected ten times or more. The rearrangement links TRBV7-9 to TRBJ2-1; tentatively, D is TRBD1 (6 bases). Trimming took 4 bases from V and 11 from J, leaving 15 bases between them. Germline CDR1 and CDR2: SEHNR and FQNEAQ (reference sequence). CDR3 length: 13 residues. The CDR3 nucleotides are TGTGCCAGCAGCTCACTATGGACAGAGCAGCAGTTCTTC. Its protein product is CASSSLWTEQQFF.

The chain's CDR3 is CASRAVDSGNTIYF. CDR3 nucleotides: TGTGCCAGTAGGGCAGTCGACTCGGGAAACACCATATATTTT. The rearrangement links TRBV19 to TRBJ1-3, with D unclear. CDR3 length equals 14 residues. The ends were cut back, 6 bases at V and 4 bases at J, with 13 bases in the middle. CDR1 is LNHDA and CDR2 is SQIVND in the germline V gene (reference sequence).

The CDR3 loop is CASHGHTESREKLFF. As DNA, the CDR3 is TGTGCCAGTCATGGACACACGGAATCTCGCGAAAAACTGTTTTTT. The gene calls are TRBV19 and TRBJ1-4; perhaps TRBD1 as D (5 bases). The CDR3 is 15 residues long. CDR1 is LNHDA, CDR2 SQIVND, per germline (reference sequence). The ends were cut back, 8 bases at V and 8 bases at J, with 21 bases in the middle.

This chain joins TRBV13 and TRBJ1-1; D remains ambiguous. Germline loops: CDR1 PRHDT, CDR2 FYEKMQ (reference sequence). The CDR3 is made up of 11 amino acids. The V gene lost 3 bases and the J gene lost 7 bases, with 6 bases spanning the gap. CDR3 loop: CASSFGSEAFF. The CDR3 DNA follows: TGTGCCAGCAGCTTCGGGAGTGAAGCTTTCTTT.

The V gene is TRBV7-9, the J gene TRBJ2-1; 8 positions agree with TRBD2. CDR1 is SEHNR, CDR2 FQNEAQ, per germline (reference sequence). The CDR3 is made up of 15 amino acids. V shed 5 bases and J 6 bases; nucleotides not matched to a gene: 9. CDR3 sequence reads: CASSPAGTRGNEQFF. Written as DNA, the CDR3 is TGTGCCAGCAGCCCCGCCGGGACTAGAGGCAATGAGCAGTTCTTC.